A single sample gave rise to the 28 T cell receptor beta chains below, sequenced in a study of OX40 agonist ivuxolimab in advanced cancers. TCRdb's table, derived via immunoSEQ multiplex PCR, lists solely in-frame clones and lacks some. The sample shows about 83,000 clones, 65% to 90% of them seen only once. The source material was CD4+ or CD8+ T cells sorted from blood, sampled in a trial of the OX40 agonist ivuxolimab. All receptors derive from an adult with an advanced solid tumor such as melanoma, head and neck, liver or kidney cancer.

The gene calls are TRBV11-2 and TRBJ1-5; 10 bases are a match to TRBD1. V shed 1 base, J shed 4 bases, and the junction held 10 bases outside the gene matches. This CDR3 is 18 amino acids long. Germline V gene lookup returns CDR1 SGHAT and CDR2 FQNNGV. CDR3 protein: CASSLGLTGTGVNQPQHF. In DNA form, the CDR3 reads TGTGCCAGCAGCTTAGGACTGACCGGGACAGGGGTGAATCAGCCCCAGCATTTT.

The V and J genes are TRBV4-3 and TRBJ1-2; 7 bases are shared with TRBD1. CDR3 length equals 14 residues. CDR1 and CDR2 (germline): LGHNA, YSLEER. The trim removed 4 bases at V and 8 bases at J, leaving 10 bases unmatched. As DNA, the CDR3 is TGCGCCAGCAGCCCCGGGAGAGGGGGCGGGGGCTACACCTTC. It translates to CASSPGRGGGGYTF.

The chain joins TRBV29-1 to TRBJ1-2, with 10 positions matching TRBD1. Germline loops: CDR1 SQVTM, CDR2 ANQGSEA. V lost 7 bases, J lost 5 bases, and 4 bases stayed unmatched. This CDR3 contains 12 residues. The CDR3 spells CSAGQGLYGYTF. The DNA of the CDR3 is TGCAGCGCGGGACAGGGGCTTTATGGCTACACCTTC.

The genes are TRBV30 and TRBJ1-4, with no clear D. CDR3 length: 16 amino acids. CDR1 and CDR2 (germline): GTSNPN, SVGIG (reference sequence). Trimming shortened V by 0 bases and J by 5 bases, and 16 bases separated the two germline ends. This CDR3 reads CAWSVLPRRGNEKLFF. The CDR3 nucleotides read TGTGCCTGGAGTGTATTGCCCCGCCGAGGAAATGAAAAACTGTTTTTT.

The chain combines TRBV19 with TRBJ1-2, with 8 nucleotides matching TRBD1. Per the germline V gene, CDR1 is LNHDA and CDR2 is SQIVND (reference sequence). CDR3 size: 14 residues. Unmatched junction bases numbered 7, after V lost 3 bases and J lost 7 bases. CDR3 nucleotides: TGTGCCAGTAGTATTCGGACAGGGACGAGTGGCTACACCTTC. It codes for CASSIRTGTSGYTF.

J is TRBJ1-3 and V is TRBV7-2, with D possibly TRBD1 on 6 matching bases. Trimming stripped 5 bases from V and 2 bases from J, with 16 bases between. The CDR3 is made up of 16 amino acids. Germline CDR1 is SGHTA and CDR2 is FQGNSA. The CDR3 sequence is CASSARGGMPGNTIYF. DNA of the CDR3: TGTGCCAGCAGCGCAAGAGGGGGGATGCCTGGAAACACCATATATTTT.

The chain joins TRBV27 to TRBJ1-4; 9 nucleotides agree with TRBD1. This CDR3 is built from 16 residues. Per germline, CDR1 MNHEY and CDR2 SMNVEV (reference sequence). The V segment lost 5 bases and the J segment 8 bases; nucleotides outside the gene matches: 12. CDR3 sequence: CASSRDRALRGEKLFF. Written as DNA, the CDR3 is TGTGCCAGCAGTAGGGACAGGGCTCTTCGCGGAGAAAAACTGTTTTTT.

This chain joins TRBV27 and TRBJ2-3; D is unresolved. This CDR3 contains 15 residues. The germline V gene encodes CDR1 MNHEY and CDR2 SMNVEV (reference sequence). V was trimmed by 5 bases and J by 2 bases, leaving 14 bases between them. CDR3 bases: TGTGCCAGCAGTACCATCGACACCTACACAGATACGCAGTATTTT. The encoded protein is CASSTIDTYTDTQYF.

The V gene is TRBV10-3, the J gene TRBJ1-2; maybe TRBD1 (6 bases). The CDR3 totals 13 residues. Between the trimmed V and J ends, which lost 6 bases and 4 bases, there was a span of 12 bases. Germline lookup yields CDR1 ENHRY and CDR2 SYGVKD. The CDR3 DNA sequence: TGTGCCATCAGAGACCAGGGGCTCTATGGCTACACCTTC. It translates to CAIRDQGLYGYTF.

This rearrangement joins TRBV5-3 to TRBJ1-1; D gene unclear. TRBV5-3 carries the ORF label, with uncertain function. The CDR3 is 18 amino acids. The V gene lost 3 bases and the J gene lost 1 base, with 22 bases spanning the gap. The DNA for the CDR3 is TGTGCCAGAAGCTCTGTTATTAAAATCATGACTGCGAACACTGAAGCTTTCTTT. As protein: CARSSVIKIMTANTEAFF.

V is TRBV19 and J is TRBJ1-2; 8 bases agree with TRBD1. CDR1 and CDR2 (germline): LNHDA, SQIVND (reference sequence). This CDR3 has 12 amino acids. J lost 8 bases, V lost 10 bases, and 9 bases had no gene match. The CDR3 reads CAIQDRAQGYTF. The CDR3 nucleotides read TGTGCCATCCAGGACAGGGCGCAGGGCTACACCTTC.

The CDR3 bases are TGTGCCAGCAGTCGCCTAGCGGGCACAGATACGCAGTATTTT. As protein: CASSRLAGTDTQYF. The rearrangement joins TRBV6-5 to TRBJ2-3, with 7 nucleotides matching TRBD2. This CDR3 is built from 14 residues. Germline loops: CDR1 MNHEY, CDR2 SVGAGI. The trim removed 5 bases at V and 1 base at J, leaving 3 bases unmatched.

DNA of the CDR3: TGTGCCAGCAGCTTATCTGGGGAGTTTTTTTACGAGCAGTACTTC. Residues: CASSLSGEFFYEQYF. The chain couples TRBV7-2 to TRBJ2-7; D perhaps matches TRBD2 (5 bases). CDR3 length equals 15 residues. V was clipped by 2 bases and J by 4 bases, with 15 bases between them. Germline V gene sequence: CDR1 SGHTA, CDR2 FQGNSA.

V gene TRBV7-6 combines with J gene TRBJ2-7, with TRBD2 as a possible D gene (5 bases). CDR3 length: 16 amino acids. V was clipped by 5 bases and J by 0 bases, with 17 bases between them. Germline V gene sequence: CDR1 SGHVS, CDR2 FNYEAQ. CDR3 in amino acids: CASSPGLQRGSYEQYF. In nucleotides, the CDR3 is TGTGCCAGCAGCCCCGGGCTCCAACGGGGCTCCTACGAGCAGTACTTC.

The chain has TRBV11-2 and TRBJ1-2; TRBD1 might be the D (6 bases). Per the germline V gene, CDR1 is SGHAT and CDR2 is FQNNGV. The V and J ends lost 8 bases and 8 bases respectively, with 15 bases between them. The CDR3 consists of 12 residues. The CDR3 nucleotides are TGTGCCAGCGCTGTGGCAGGGGAGGGCTACACCTTC. This sequence encodes CASAVAGEGYTF.

The chain employs TRBV2 and TRBJ2-7; D is unresolved. The CDR3 consists of 13 residues. Germline values: CDR1 SNHLY, CDR2 FYNNEI. The germline V and J ends were trimmed by 3 bases and 0 bases, with 6 bases remaining between them. DNA of the CDR3: TGTGCCAGCAGTGAGCCCCTCTCCTACGAGCAGTACTTC. Translation gives CASSEPLSYEQYF.

The rearrangement links TRBV7-2 to TRBJ1-2, with D perhaps matching TRBD1 (6 bases). Looked up from germline, CDR1 is SGHTA and CDR2 is FQGNSA. The CDR3 extends over 13 amino acids. Trimming shortened V by 5 bases and J by 8 bases, and 15 bases separated the two germline ends. CDR3: CASSLGQLEGYTF. The DNA for the CDR3 is TGTGCCAGCAGCCTGGGACAACTGGAGGGCTACACCTTC.

The chain employs TRBV27 and TRBJ1-1, with D tentatively TRBD1 (5 bases). There are 14 residues in the CDR3. The V gene's germline CDR1 is MNHEY and CDR2 SMNVEV (reference sequence). Trimming cost V 6 bases and J 4 bases, with 15 bases left between them. CDR3 DNA sequence: TGTGCCAGCAGCCCCCGGCAGGGTAGCACTGAAGCTTTCTTT. It is translated as CASSPRQGSTEAFF.

The CDR3 bases are TGTGCCTGGGAATCTAATTCTGGGGCCAACGTCCTGACTTTC. Translated, it gives CAWESNSGANVLTF. This sequence joins TRBV30 and TRBJ2-6; D not certain. Germline values: CDR1 GTSNPN, CDR2 SVGIG (reference sequence). The CDR3 contains 14 residues. V lost 5 bases, J lost 1 base, and 9 bases lay in between. Supplemented by reference TRBV30 and TRBJ2-6, the full variable domain reads SQTIHQWPATLVQPVGSPLSLECTVEGTSNPNLYWYRQAAGRGLQLLFYSVGIGQISSEVPQNLSASRPQDRQFILSSKKLLLSDSGFYLCAWESNSGANVLTFGAGSRLTVL.

This clone was observed a few times. The rearrangement uses TRBV15 and TRBJ2-3; 12 bases fit TRBD2. CDR3 size: 16 residues. Germline CDR1 is LNHNV and CDR2 is YYDKDF (reference sequence). The V segment lost 6 bases and the J segment 1 base; nucleotides outside the gene matches: 5. The CDR3 region is CATSELAGGRTDTQYF. CDR3 nucleotide sequence: TGTGCCACCAGTGAACTAGCGGGGGGTCGCACAGATACGCAGTATTTT.

V usage is TRBV29-1 and J usage is TRBJ2-7; 9 nucleotides align to TRBD2. CDR3 size: 15 residues. The V and J ends lost 4 bases and 7 bases, in that order; junction bases with no gene match: 14. Germline lookup yields CDR1 SQVTM and CDR2 ANQGSEA. CDR3 residues: CSVVAGDYAGGEQYF. The CDR3 DNA is TGCAGCGTTGTTGCGGGGGACTACGCGGGGGGGGAGCAGTACTTC.

The V call is TRBV28, the J call TRBJ2-2, with 9 bases matching TRBD1. Germline V gives CDR1 MDHEN, CDR2 SYDVKM. The CDR3 spans 16 residues. V was clipped by 6 bases and J by 6 bases; unmatched bases: 11. CDR3 sequence (DNA): TGTGCCAGCAGACGTCTTTCACAGGGGGCGGCCGGGGAGCTGTTTTTT. It yields the protein CASRRLSQGAAGELFF.

V usage is TRBV7-2 and J usage is TRBJ2-1; TRBD2 matches 10 bases. CDR1 is SGHTA and CDR2 is FQGNSA in the germline V gene. V lost 4 bases and J lost 7; bases outside the gene matches: 7. The CDR3 is made up of 15 amino acids. The CDR3 DNA reads as TGTGCCAGCAGCTCAAGCGGGGGGGCCGGTAATGAGCAGTTCTTC. It translates to CASSSSGGAGNEQFF.

The chain uses TRBV2 and TRBJ2-5; D possibly corresponds to TRBD1 (6 bases). The length of the CDR3 is 13 residues. Germline-derived CDR1 and CDR2 are SNHLY and FYNNEI. Trimming pared 10 bases from V and 5 bases from J, leaving 17 bases between. The CDR3 DNA follows: TGTGCCATCCCTGTGACAGGACTGGAGACCCAGTACTTC. This codes for CAIPVTGLETQYF.

The genes are TRBV9 and TRBJ2-7, with 13 bases fitting TRBD2. Losses at the gene ends were 0 bases for V and 2 bases for J; bases not matched to a gene: 5. Germline V lookup: CDR1 SGDLS, CDR2 YYNGEE. The CDR3 extends over 17 amino acids. This chain's CDR3 is CASSVAPGLAGTYEQYF. CDR3 nucleotides: TGTGCCAGCAGCGTAGCCCCGGGACTAGCGGGAACCTACGAGCAGTACTTC.

Worth noting for this clone: Other DNA sequences within the sample encode an identical CDR3. This chain uses TRBV19 with TRBJ2-1; 7 bases agree with TRBD2. Per germline, CDR1 LNHDA and CDR2 SQIVND (reference sequence). CDR3 length: 13 residues. The junction had 3 bases not matched to a gene; V was cut back by 6 bases and J by 4 bases. DNA for the CDR3: TGTGCCAGTAGCCCGCGGGGGTACAATGAGCAGTTCTTC. Protein sequence: CASSPRGYNEQFF.

The chain employs TRBV2 and TRBJ2-5; a weak D match, TRBD1 (6 bases). The germline V gene encodes CDR1 SNHLY and CDR2 FYNNEI. The CDR3 is 12 residues long. Trimming cost V 6 bases and J 5 bases, with 10 bases left between them. CDR3 in DNA: TGTGCCAGCAGCACAGGGTGGGAGACCCAGTACTTC. This codes for CASSTGWETQYF.

This clone was picked up one time. The V call is TRBV7-3, the J call TRBJ2-1; 12 nucleotides line up with TRBD1. The junction had 7 bases not matched to a gene; V was cut back by 1 base and J by 9 bases. The CDR3 is 16 residues long. The V gene's germline CDR1 is SGHTA and CDR2 FQGTGA. The CDR3 loop reads CASSLNTGQGAGEQFF. CDR3 coding DNA: TGTGCCAGCAGCTTAAACACGGGACAGGGGGCGGGTGAGCAGTTCTTC.